These 25 T cell receptor beta chains were sequenced from one sample in a study of blood T cell repertoires in COVID-19. Assay: immunoSEQ multiplex PCR; the TCRdb copy retains only in-frame clones and omits some. The repertoire includes about 280,000 clones, 75% to 90% of them detected once, and about 4.2% sits in the top ten. Sequencing was done on a sample of peripheral blood. Receptors were obtained from a man aged 40-55 years with acute or convalescent COVID-19.

V usage is TRBV25-1 and J usage is TRBJ1-2; TRBD1 agrees at 10 bases. CDR1 MGHDK and CDR2 SYGVNS come from the germline V gene. The CDR3 covers 16 residues. Trimming removed 4 bases from V and 4 bases from J; junction bases left unmatched: 9. As DNA, the CDR3 is TGTGCCAGCAGTGCGTCAACCGGGACAGGGGTCTATGGCTACACCTTC. This codes for CASSASTGTGVYGYTF.

This clone was counted a few times. The gene calls are TRBV12-3 or TRBV12-4 and TRBJ1-5; D ambiguous. The CDR3 spans 12 residues. V was trimmed by 9 bases and J by 7 bases, leaving 13 bases between them. The DNA of the CDR3 is TGTGCCAGTGGCGGGCTAAGGCAGCCCCAGCATTTT. The encoded protein is CASGGLRQPQHF.

The chain links TRBV24-1 to TRBJ1-5; 7 bases are a match to TRBD1. The CDR3 has 16 residues. The V segment lost 4 bases and the J segment 6 bases; nucleotides outside the gene matches: 11. From germline, CDR1 is KGHDR and CDR2 SFDVKD. CDR3 sequence: CATSDVIPRGSQPQHF. DNA for the CDR3: TGTGCCACCAGTGACGTCATCCCCAGGGGGAGTCAGCCCCAGCATTTT.

The rearrangement uses TRBV3-1 (or the pseudogene TRBV3-2) and TRBJ1-2; a possible D gene is TRBD1 (6 bases). Germline V gene sequence: CDR1 LGHDT, CDR2 YNNKEL (reference sequence). This CDR3 has 15 residues. V lost 6 bases, J lost 3 bases, and 17 bases lay in between. CDR3 DNA sequence: TGTGCCAGCAGTCAGGCCGGGGCAGGGGACTATGGCTACACCTTC. It is translated as CASSQAGAGDYGYTF.

The table lists this clone with a few counts. The genes are TRBV19 and TRBJ1-1; D might be TRBD1 (5 bases). The CDR3 runs 13 residues. CDR1 is LNHDA, CDR2 SQIVND, per germline (reference sequence). Trimming pared 7 bases from V and 7 bases from J, leaving 16 bases between. CDR3 bases: TGTGCCAGTACCAACCTGCCGGGACTTGAAGCTTTCTTT. It codes for CASTNLPGLEAFF.

The rearrangement uses TRBV4-2 and TRBJ1-4; D remains unclear. Germline V gives CDR1 LGHNA, CDR2 YNFKEQ. V lost 1 base and J lost 5, with 14 bases in between. The CDR3 loop spans 16 amino acids. The CDR3 loop reads CASSQGTGSGNEKLFF. Here the CDR3 DNA reads TGTGCCAGCAGCCAAGGCACGGGTAGCGGGAATGAAAAACTGTTTTTT.

The CDR3 sequence: CASSTGGYGYTF. CDR3 nucleotides: TGTGCCAGCAGTACAGGGGGCTATGGCTACACCTTC. The chain uses TRBV12-3 or TRBV12-4 and TRBJ1-2, with 8 bases fitting TRBD1. J gave up 4 bases and V 5 bases, and 0 bases lay outside the gene matches. The CDR3 covers 12 residues.

The chain employs TRBV5-5 and TRBJ2-2; perhaps TRBD1 as D (5 bases). CDR3 length: 16 amino acids. Germline V gives CDR1 SGHKS, CDR2 YYEKEE (reference sequence). The V and J ends lost 0 bases and 0 bases respectively, with 9 bases between them. The CDR3 DNA follows: TGTGCCAGCAGCTTGGGCAGGGCGTCGAACACCGGGGAGCTGTTTTTT. Encoded protein: CASSLGRASNTGELFF.

This sequence joins TRBV29-1 and TRBJ2-1; D perhaps matches TRBD1 (6 bases). The CDR3 totals 19 residues. Trimming shortened V by 1 base and J by 3 bases, and 25 bases separated the two germline ends. The germline gives CDR1 SQVTM, CDR2 ANQGSEA. The CDR3 DNA reads TGCAGCGTTGAAGGAAAAAAGGACAGAGACGTTATCCGCTACAATGAGCAGTTCTTC. The encoded protein is CSVEGKKDRDVIRYNEQFF.

The gene calls are TRBV5-8 and TRBJ1-5; perhaps TRBD1 as D (5 bases). The CDR3 runs 13 residues. V lost 4 bases, J lost 7 bases, and 12 bases lay in between. Germline-derived CDR1 and CDR2 are SGHTS and YDEGEE. Written as DNA, the CDR3 is TGTGCCAGCAGCCCCCTCTGGGGCCAGCCCCAGCATTTT. Amino acid sequence: CASSPLWGQPQHF.

The V gene is TRBV25-1, the J gene TRBJ1-2, with D uncertain. CDR3 size: 11 residues. V was clipped by 2 bases and J by 13 bases, with 11 bases between them. Germline CDR1 MGHDK, CDR2 SYGVNS. The chain's CDR3 is CASSEGGLSTF. As DNA, the CDR3 is TGTGCCAGCAGTGAAGGCGGACTAAGCACCTTC.

Details on this clone: Other DNA sequences in this sample translate to the same CDR3. V gene TRBV3-1 (or the pseudogene TRBV3-2) combines with J gene TRBJ1-5; no clear D gene. CDR1 LGHDT and CDR2 YNNKEL come from the germline V gene (reference sequence). The CDR3 extends over 12 amino acids. Trimming stripped 1 base from V and 5 bases from J, with 3 bases between. CDR3 DNA: TGTGCCAGCAGCCAAGGCGATCAGCCCCAGCATTTT. Amino acids: CASSQGDQPQHF.

This clone was observed a single time. J is TRBJ1-2 and V is TRBV9; D might be TRBD1 (6 bases). Trimming pared 6 bases from V and 4 bases from J, leaving 16 bases between. Per the germline V gene, CDR1 is SGDLS and CDR2 is YYNGEE. This CDR3 is built from 14 residues. The CDR3 region is CASTAGGRSYGYTF. As DNA, the CDR3 is TGTGCCAGCACCGCCGGGGGGCGCAGCTATGGCTACACCTTC.

The chain couples TRBV27 to TRBJ2-1; no clear D gene. The CDR3 is 14 amino acids. Per germline, CDR1 MNHEY and CDR2 SMNVEV (reference sequence). Deletions cut 5 bases from V and 3 bases from J, with 11 bases between. The CDR3 DNA sequence: TGTGCCAGCAGTCCGAGTTTGAGCTACAATGAGCAGTTCTTC. It specifies CASSPSLSYNEQFF.

V usage is TRBV9 and J usage is TRBJ1-2, with D unclear. CDR3 length: 13 amino acids. Germline V gene lookup returns CDR1 SGDLS and CDR2 YYNGEE. V lost 0 bases to trimming and J lost 8 bases, with 11 bases between them. CDR3 region: CASSVAPGRGYTF. CDR3 DNA sequence: TGTGCCAGCAGCGTAGCGCCCGGCAGGGGCTACACCTTC.

This clone was counted a single time. V usage is TRBV7-9 and J usage is TRBJ1-1; 9 nucleotides agree with TRBD1. The CDR3 has 13 amino acids. Germline V CDR1 and CDR2: SEHNR, FQNEAQ (reference sequence). With 8 bases clipped from V and 4 bases from J, the junction kept 5 bases outside the gene matches. CDR3 bases: TGTGCCAGCGCTACACAGGGGGCCACTGAAGCTTTCTTT. This codes for CASATQGATEAFF.

The chain links TRBV19 to TRBJ2-4; a possible D gene is TRBD1 (5 bases). Germline CDR1 and CDR2: LNHDA and SQIVND (reference sequence). V gave up 8 bases and J gave up 8 bases, with 22 bases separating them. The CDR3 covers 15 residues. For the CDR3, the DNA is TGTGCCAGTGGCGACAGCCTCACTCTAGATGACATTCAGTACTTC. Protein: CASGDSLTLDDIQYF.

V and J are TRBV7-9 and TRBJ2-2; 7 bases are shared with TRBD1. V dropped 5 bases and J dropped 6; count of bases not matched to a gene: 6. The CDR3 totals 14 residues. Germline lookup yields CDR1 SEHNR and CDR2 FQNEAQ (reference sequence). The CDR3 nucleotides are TGTGCCAGCAGCCCCCGACAGGGAGCCGGGGAGCTGTTTTTT. Amino acid sequence: CASSPRQGAGELFF.

The genes are TRBV10-3 and TRBJ2-7, with D possibly TRBD1 on 6 matching bases. Germline V gives CDR1 ENHRY, CDR2 SYGVKD. CDR3 length: 11 amino acids. Trimming pared 6 bases from V and 6 bases from J, leaving 9 bases between. The CDR3 nucleotides read TGTGCCATCAGGGGACAAATCGAGCAGTACTTC. Translated: CAIRGQIEQYF.

The V and J genes are TRBV9 and TRBJ1-2; D is ambiguous. V lost 4 bases, J lost 4 bases, and 11 bases lay in between. This CDR3 contains 13 residues. Looked up from germline, CDR1 is SGDLS and CDR2 is YYNGEE. The CDR3 sequence is CASSSGMGYGYTF. In nucleotides, the CDR3 is TGTGCCAGCAGCTCGGGTATGGGCTATGGCTACACCTTC.

V usage is TRBV27 and J usage is TRBJ2-3; 7 nucleotides match TRBD2. The CDR3 spans 18 residues. Trimming removed 0 bases from V and 3 bases from J; junction bases left unmatched: 12. CDR1 and CDR2 from the germline V gene are MNHEY and SMNVEV (reference sequence). The CDR3 region is CASSLSALPSGLTDTQYF. The CDR3 region has the DNA TGTGCCAGCAGTTTATCGGCCCTCCCTAGCGGATTAACAGATACGCAGTATTTT.

The V and J genes are TRBV5-1 and TRBJ2-3; D may be TRBD1 (5 bases). Per the germline V gene, CDR1 is SGHRS and CDR2 is YFSETQ. V lost 1 base and J lost 1, with 10 bases in between. The CDR3 has 15 residues. The CDR3 sequence: CASSLRQSGTDTQYF. In DNA form, the CDR3 reads TGCGCCAGCAGCTTGAGACAGTCGGGCACAGATACGCAGTATTTT.

The rearrangement uses TRBV7-8 and TRBJ1-1; 7 positions agree with TRBD1. V shed 6 bases, J shed 0 bases, and the junction held 7 bases outside the gene matches. The germline V gene has CDR1 SGHVS and CDR2 FQNEAQ. The CDR3 spans 15 residues. The CDR3 protein is CASSPPGQMNTEAFF. CDR3 DNA sequence: TGTGCCAGCAGTCCCCCGGGACAGATGAACACTGAAGCTTTCTTT.

J is TRBJ1-2 and V is TRBV5-1; TRBD1 matches 11 bases. Looked up from germline, CDR1 is SGHRS and CDR2 is YFSETQ. V trimming: 4 bases; J trimming: 4 bases; junction bases outside the gene matches: 6. This CDR3 spans 15 amino acids. The CDR3 sequence: CASSQGTGGSYGYTF. The CDR3 nucleotides read TGCGCCAGCAGCCAGGGGACAGGGGGATCCTATGGCTACACCTTC.

This clone was detected only a few times. V usage is TRBV5-1 and J usage is TRBJ2-2, with D hard to call. The CDR3 spans 14 residues. V lost 4 bases and J 3 bases, leaving 10 bases between the germline ends. Germline loops: CDR1 SGHRS, CDR2 YFSETQ. The CDR3 nucleotides read TGCGCCAGCAGCGAAGACACCTACACCGGGGAGCTGTTTTTT. It specifies CASSEDTYTGELFF.